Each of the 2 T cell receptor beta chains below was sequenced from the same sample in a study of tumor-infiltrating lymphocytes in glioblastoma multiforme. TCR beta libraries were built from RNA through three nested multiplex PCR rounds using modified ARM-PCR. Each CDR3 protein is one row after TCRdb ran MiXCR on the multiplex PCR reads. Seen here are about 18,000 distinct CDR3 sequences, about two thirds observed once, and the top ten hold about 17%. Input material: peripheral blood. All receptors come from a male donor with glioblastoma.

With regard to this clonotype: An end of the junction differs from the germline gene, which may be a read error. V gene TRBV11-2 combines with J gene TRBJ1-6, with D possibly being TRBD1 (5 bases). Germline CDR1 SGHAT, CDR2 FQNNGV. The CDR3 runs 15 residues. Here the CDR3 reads CVSSSLPRDDSPLHF. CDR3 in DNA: TGTGTCAGCAGCTCCTTGCCCAGGGACGATTCACCCCTCCACTTT.

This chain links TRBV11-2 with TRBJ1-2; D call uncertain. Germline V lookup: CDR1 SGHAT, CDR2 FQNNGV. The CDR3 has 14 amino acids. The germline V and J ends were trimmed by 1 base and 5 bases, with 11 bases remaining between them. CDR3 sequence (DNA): TGTGCCAGCAGCTTAGGGGCACGGAGTTATGGCTACACCTTC. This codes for CASSLGARSYGYTF.